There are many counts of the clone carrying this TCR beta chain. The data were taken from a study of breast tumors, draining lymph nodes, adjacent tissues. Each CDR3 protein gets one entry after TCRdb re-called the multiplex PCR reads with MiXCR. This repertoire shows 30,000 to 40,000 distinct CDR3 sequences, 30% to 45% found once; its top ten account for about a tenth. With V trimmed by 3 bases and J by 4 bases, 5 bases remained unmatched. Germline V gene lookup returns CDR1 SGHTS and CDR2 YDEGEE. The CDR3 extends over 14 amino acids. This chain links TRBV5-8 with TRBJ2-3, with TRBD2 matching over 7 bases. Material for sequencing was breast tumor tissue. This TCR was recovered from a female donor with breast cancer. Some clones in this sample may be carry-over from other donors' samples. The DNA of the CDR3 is TGTGCCAGCAGCTACTCTGGGGGGGCAGATACGCAGTATTTT. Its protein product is CASSYSGGADTQYF.